This T cell receptor beta chain was obtained from a study of shared T cell receptors in the human thymus. This table comes from immunoSEQ multiplex PCR, and its TCRdb copy is limited to in-frame clones, with some not included. The sample has 720,000 or so clones, 75% to 90% seen once; the top ten hold about 0.0098%. These data also featured in a second study, about human thymus T cells. Per that paper: Healthy Finnish infants having corrective surgery for congenital heart defects served as donors. Thymus tissue for the work was resected from patients undergoing corrective heart surgery. Usage of V and J genes appeared biased in thymic and blood repertoires. Related reports documented highly overlapping thymic repertoires among unrelated individuals.

The receptor was isolated from a girl under three years old with a congenital heart defect. Input material: thymocytes.

CDR3 in amino acids: CASSRRKPAGGTNTEAFF. DNA of the CDR3: TGTGCCAGCTCACGACGGAAACCGGCAGGGGGTACAAACACTGAAGCTTTCTTT. The chain employs TRBV18 and TRBJ1-1; 7 bases match TRBD1. Germline trimming cut 4 bases from V and 2 bases from J; bases unmatched to any gene: 16. This CDR3 has 18 amino acids. CDR1 and CDR2 (germline): KGHSH, LQKENI. The full variable domain, its missing parts supplied by reference TRBV18 and TRBJ1-1, is NAGVMQNPRHLVRRRGQEARLRCSPMKGHSHVYWYRQLPEEGLKFMVYLQKENIIDESGMPKERFSAEFPKEGPSILRIQQVVRGDSAAYFCASSRRKPAGGTNTEAFFGQGTRLTVV.